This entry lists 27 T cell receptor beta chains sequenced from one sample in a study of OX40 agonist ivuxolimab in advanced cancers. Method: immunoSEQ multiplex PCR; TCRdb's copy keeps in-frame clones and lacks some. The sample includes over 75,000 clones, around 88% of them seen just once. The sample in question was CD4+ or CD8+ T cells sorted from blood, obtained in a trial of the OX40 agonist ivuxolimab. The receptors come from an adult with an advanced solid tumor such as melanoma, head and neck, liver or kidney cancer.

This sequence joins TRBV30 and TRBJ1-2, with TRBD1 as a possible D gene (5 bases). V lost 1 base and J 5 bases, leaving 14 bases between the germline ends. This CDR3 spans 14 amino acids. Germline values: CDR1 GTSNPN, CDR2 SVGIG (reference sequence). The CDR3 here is CAWSAGSGGYGYTF. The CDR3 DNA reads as TGTGCCTGGAGTGCCGGGAGCGGGGGTTATGGCTACACCTTC. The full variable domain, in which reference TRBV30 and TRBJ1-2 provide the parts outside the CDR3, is SQTIHQWPATLVQPVGSPLSLECTVEGTSNPNLYWYRQAAGRGLQLLFYSVGIGQISSEVPQNLSASRPQDRQFILSSKKLLLSDSGFYLCAWSAGSGGYGYTFGSGTRLTVV.

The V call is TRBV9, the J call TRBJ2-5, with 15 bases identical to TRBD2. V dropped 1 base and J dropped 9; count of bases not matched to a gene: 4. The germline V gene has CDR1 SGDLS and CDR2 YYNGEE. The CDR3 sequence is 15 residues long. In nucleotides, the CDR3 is TGTGCCAGCAGCGTAATTGGGACTAGCGGGGGGCCCCAGTACTTC. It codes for CASSVIGTSGGPQYF.

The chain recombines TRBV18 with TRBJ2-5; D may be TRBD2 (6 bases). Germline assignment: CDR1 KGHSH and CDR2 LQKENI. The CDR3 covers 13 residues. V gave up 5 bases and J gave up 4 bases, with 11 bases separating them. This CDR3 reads CASSLRGGETQYF. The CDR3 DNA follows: TGTGCCAGCTCATTGAGGGGAGGAGAGACCCAGTACTTC.

The CDR3 spells CASSLSGGPRRELFF. The CDR3 DNA follows: TGTGCCAGCAGCTTGAGCGGGGGGCCAAGGCGGGAGCTGTTTTTT. The chain employs TRBV5-6 and TRBJ2-2; TRBD2 agrees at 9 bases. J gave up 9 bases and V 1 base, and 7 bases lay outside the gene matches. CDR1 is SGHDT and CDR2 is YYEEEE in the germline V gene. The CDR3 runs to 15 residues.

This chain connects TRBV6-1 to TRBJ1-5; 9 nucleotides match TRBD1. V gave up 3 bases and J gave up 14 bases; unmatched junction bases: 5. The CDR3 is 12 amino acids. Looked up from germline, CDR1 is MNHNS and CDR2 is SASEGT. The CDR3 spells CASSDSDRGKHF. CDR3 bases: TGTGCCAGCAGTGATAGCGACAGGGGGAAGCATTTT.

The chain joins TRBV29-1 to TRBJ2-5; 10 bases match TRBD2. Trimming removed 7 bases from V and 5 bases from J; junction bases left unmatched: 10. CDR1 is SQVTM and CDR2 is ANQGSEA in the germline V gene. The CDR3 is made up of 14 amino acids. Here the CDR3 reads CSGGASGRGETQYF. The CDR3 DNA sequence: TGCAGCGGGGGGGCTAGCGGGAGAGGGGAGACCCAGTACTTC.

This CDR3 reads CASSPSGSRPYGYTF. The CDR3 bases are TGTGCCAGCTCACCAAGTGGCAGTCGGCCTTATGGCTACACCTTC. The rearrangement links TRBV18 to TRBJ1-2; D not certain. Trimming shortened V by 2 bases and J by 5 bases, and 15 bases separated the two germline ends. CDR1 is KGHSH and CDR2 is LQKENI in the germline V gene. The CDR3 sequence is 15 residues long.

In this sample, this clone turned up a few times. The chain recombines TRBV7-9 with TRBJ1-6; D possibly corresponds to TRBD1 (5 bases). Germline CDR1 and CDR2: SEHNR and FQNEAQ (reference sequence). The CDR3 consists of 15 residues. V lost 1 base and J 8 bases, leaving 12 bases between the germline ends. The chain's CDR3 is CASSLEAGRHSPLHF. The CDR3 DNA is TGTGCCAGCAGCTTAGAAGCAGGGAGGCATTCACCCCTCCACTTT.

The CDR3 loop is CASSHGLAGIFSTDTQYF. The CDR3 DNA reads as TGTGCCAGCAGTCACGGACTAGCGGGGATTTTTAGCACAGATACGCAGTATTTT. The V gene is TRBV27, the J gene TRBJ2-3, with 12 bases aligning to TRBD2. CDR1 and CDR2 from the germline V gene are MNHEY and SMNVEV (reference sequence). The length of the CDR3 is 18 residues. Trimming took 5 bases from V and 0 from J; bases not matched to a gene: 9.

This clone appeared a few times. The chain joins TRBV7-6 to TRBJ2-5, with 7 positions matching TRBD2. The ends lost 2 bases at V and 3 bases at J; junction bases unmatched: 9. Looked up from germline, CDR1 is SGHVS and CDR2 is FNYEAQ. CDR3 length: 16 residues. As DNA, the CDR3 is TGTGCCAGCAGCTTAAGCTCGCGGGGAGGGGAAGAGACCCAGTACTTC. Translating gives CASSLSSRGGEETQYF.

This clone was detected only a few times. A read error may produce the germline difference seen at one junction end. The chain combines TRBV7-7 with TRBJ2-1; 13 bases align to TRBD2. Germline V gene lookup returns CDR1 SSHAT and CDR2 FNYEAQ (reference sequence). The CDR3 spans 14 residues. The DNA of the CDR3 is TGTGCTAGCAGCACGGGACTAGCGGGGAATGAGCAGTTCTTC. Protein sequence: CASSTGLAGNEQFF.

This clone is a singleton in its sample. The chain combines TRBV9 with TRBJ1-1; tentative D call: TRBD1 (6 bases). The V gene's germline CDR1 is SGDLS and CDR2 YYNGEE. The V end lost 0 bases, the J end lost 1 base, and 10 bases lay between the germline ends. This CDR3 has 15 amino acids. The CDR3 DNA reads TGTGCCAGCAGCGTAGCCGGGACAACGAACACTGAAGCTTTCTTT. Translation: CASSVAGTTNTEAFF. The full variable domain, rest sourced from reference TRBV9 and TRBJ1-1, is DSGVTQTPKHLITATGQRVTLRCSPRSGDLSVYWYQQSLDQGLQFLIQYYNGEERAKGNILERFSAQQFPDLHSELNLSSLELGDSALYFCASSVAGTTNTEAFFGQGTRLTVV.

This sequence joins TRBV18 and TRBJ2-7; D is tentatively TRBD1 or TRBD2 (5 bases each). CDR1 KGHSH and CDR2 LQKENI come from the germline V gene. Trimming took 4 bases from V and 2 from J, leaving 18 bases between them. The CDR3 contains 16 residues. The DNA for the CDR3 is TGTGCCAGCTCACTTACGCAGGGACGATTGGCCTACGAGCAGTACTTC. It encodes CASSLTQGRLAYEQYF.

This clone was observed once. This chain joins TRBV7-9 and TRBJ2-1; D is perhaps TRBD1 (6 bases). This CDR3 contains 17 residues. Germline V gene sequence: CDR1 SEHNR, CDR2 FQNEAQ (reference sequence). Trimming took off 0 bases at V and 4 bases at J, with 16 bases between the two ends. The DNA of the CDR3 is TGTGCCAGCAGCTTAGCGTATACGAGGGGGAGATACAATGAGCAGTTCTTC. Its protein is CASSLAYTRGRYNEQFF.

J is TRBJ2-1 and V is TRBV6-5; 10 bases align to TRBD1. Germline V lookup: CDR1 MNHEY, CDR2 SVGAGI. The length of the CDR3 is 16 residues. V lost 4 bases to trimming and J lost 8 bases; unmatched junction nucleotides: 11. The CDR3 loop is CASSSTGGTGVDEQFF. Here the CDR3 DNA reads TGTGCCAGCAGTTCTACGGGAGGGACAGGGGTGGATGAGCAGTTCTTC.

The CDR3 sequence: CASSQGTYEQYF. As DNA, the CDR3 is TGTGCCAGCAGTCAGGGCACCTACGAGCAGTACTTC. V gene TRBV6-1 combines with J gene TRBJ2-5, with D maybe TRBD1 (5 bases). The J call could be wrong; TRBJ2-7 is a better fit for the DNA end. Looked up from germline, CDR1 is MNHNS and CDR2 is SASEGT. The CDR3 runs to 12 residues.

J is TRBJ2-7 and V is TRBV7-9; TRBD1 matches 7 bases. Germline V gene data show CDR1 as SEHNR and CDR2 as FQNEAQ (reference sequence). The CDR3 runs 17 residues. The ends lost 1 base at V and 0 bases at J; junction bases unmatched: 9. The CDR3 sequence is CASSLEGARGISYEQYF. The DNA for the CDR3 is TGTGCCAGCAGCTTAGAGGGGGCGAGGGGGATCTCCTACGAGCAGTACTTC.

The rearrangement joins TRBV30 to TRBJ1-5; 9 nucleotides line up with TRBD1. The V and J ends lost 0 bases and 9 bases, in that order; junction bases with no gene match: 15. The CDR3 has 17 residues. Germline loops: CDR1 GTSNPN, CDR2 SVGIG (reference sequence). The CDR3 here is CAWSVYMGTGSSWPQHF. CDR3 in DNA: TGTGCCTGGAGTGTATATATGGGGACAGGGTCGAGTTGGCCCCAGCATTTT.

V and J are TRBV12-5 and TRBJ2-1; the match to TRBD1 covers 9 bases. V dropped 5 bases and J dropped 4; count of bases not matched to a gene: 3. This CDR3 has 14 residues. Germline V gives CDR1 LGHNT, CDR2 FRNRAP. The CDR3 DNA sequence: TGTGCTAGTGGTCACGGACAGGGGTACAATGAGCAGTTCTTC. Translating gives CASGHGQGYNEQFF. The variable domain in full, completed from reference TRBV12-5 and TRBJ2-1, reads DARVTQTPRHKVTEMGQEVTMRCQPILGHNTVFWYRQTMMQGLELLAYFRNRAPLDDSGMPKDRFSAEMPDATLATLKIQPSEPRDSAVYFCASGHGQGYNEQFFGPGTRLTVL.

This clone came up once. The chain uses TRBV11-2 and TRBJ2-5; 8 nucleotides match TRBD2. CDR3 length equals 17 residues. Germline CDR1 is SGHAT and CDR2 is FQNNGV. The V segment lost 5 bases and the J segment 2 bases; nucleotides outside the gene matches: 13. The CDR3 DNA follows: TGTGCCAGCAGCCCAACCCGGTTAGCGGGGAGACAAGAGACCCAGTACTTC. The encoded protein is CASSPTRLAGRQETQYF.

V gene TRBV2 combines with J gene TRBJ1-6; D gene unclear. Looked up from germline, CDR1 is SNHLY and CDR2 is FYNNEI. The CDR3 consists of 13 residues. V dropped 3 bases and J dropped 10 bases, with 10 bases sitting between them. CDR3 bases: TGTGCCAGCAGTGAGGGCGGGGAATCACCCCTCCACTTT. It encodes CASSEGGESPLHF.

The chain's CDR3 is CASSLRKDSSFEQYF. Written as DNA, the CDR3 is TGCGCCAGCAGCTTGAGGAAGGACAGTTCTTTCGAGCAGTACTTC. The V call is TRBV5-1, the J call TRBJ2-7, with D possibly being TRBD1 (6 bases). The CDR3 length is 15 residues. V was cut by 1 base and J by 6 bases, with 17 bases left in between. The germline gives CDR1 SGHRS, CDR2 YFSETQ.

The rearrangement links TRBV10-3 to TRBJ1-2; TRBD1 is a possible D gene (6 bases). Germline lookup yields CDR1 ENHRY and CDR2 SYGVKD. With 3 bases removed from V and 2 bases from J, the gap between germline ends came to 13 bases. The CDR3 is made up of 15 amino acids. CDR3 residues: CAISDSGTPNYGYTF. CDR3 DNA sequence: TGTGCCATCAGTGACTCCGGGACACCAAACTATGGCTACACCTTC.

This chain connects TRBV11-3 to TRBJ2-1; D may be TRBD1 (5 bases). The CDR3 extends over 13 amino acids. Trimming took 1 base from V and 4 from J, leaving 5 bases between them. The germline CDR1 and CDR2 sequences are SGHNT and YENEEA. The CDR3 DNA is TGTGCCAGCAGCTTAGGACAGTACAATGAGCAGTTCTTC. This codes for CASSLGQYNEQFF.

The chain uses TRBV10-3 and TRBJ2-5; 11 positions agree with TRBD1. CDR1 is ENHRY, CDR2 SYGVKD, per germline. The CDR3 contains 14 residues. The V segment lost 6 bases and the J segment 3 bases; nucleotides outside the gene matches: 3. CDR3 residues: CAIRGQGVKETQYF. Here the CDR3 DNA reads TGTGCCATCAGGGGACAGGGGGTAAAAGAGACCCAGTACTTC.

CDR3 bases: TGTGCCAGCAGCCCTTCCGGGGGGAACACTGAAGCTTTCTTT. Translated, it gives CASSPSGGNTEAFF. The chain combines TRBV7-3 with TRBJ1-1; tentative D call: TRBD1 (5 bases). Trimming took off 5 bases at V and 1 base at J, with 11 bases between the two ends. Germline V CDR1 and CDR2: SGHTA, FQGTGA. This CDR3 has 14 residues.

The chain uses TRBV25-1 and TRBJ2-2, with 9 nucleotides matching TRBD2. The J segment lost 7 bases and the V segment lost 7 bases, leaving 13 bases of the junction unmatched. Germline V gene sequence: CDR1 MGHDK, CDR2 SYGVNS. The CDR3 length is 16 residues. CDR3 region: CASILGRGRAVGELFF. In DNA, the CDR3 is TGTGCCAGCATTCTAGGTCGCGGGAGGGCCGTCGGGGAGCTGTTTTTT.